The source of this TCR beta chain is a study of tumor and adjacent non-tumor tissue in lung cancer. Study-wide background: Around 4.4 million productive TCRbeta reads were obtained per sample on average.

Germline lookup yields CDR1 MGHRA and CDR2 YSYEKL. The CDR3 spans 16 residues. With respect to this clonotype: An end of the junction does not agree with germline; a read error may underlie this.

This sample's RNA came from whole unsorted tissue. More than 3 cm separated this lung sample from the edge of the tumor. Three rounds of nested PCR, following a modified ARM-PCR protocol, produced the TCRbeta library. TCRdb called the multiplex PCR reads again in MiXCR, with one record for every CDR3 protein. Of about 110,000 distinct CDR3 sequences listed, 60% to 80% are singletons. V gene TRBV4-1 combines with J gene TRBJ2-1; maybe TRBD2 (5 bases). The sequence was obtained from a man in his 60s with non-small cell lung cancer. The specimen was distant non-tumor lung tissue. The CDR3 DNA follows: TGCGCCAGCAGTCAAGTGGACTTCCACTCCCACAATGAGCAGTTCTTC. This encodes CASSQVDFHSHNEQFF.